The 14 T cell receptor beta chains listed next were all sequenced from one sample in a study of T cell repertoires in cytomegalovirus infection. MiXCR, run by TCRdb on the reads, gives a single entry per CDR3 protein. Here the sample spans about 250,000 distinct CDR3 sequences, 6% to 8% being singletons. Sequenced: PBMCs. The source is a human donor in good health (CMV status not recorded). Some clones in this sample may be carry-over from other donors' samples.

This clonotype was seen ten or more times. The genes are TRBV2 and TRBJ2-1; maybe TRBD2 (6 bases). There are 14 residues in the CDR3. Trimming left V 1 base short and J 15 bases short, with 19 bases between. CDR1 and CDR2 (germline): SNHLY, FYNNEI. Here the CDR3 reads CASSEDIIRDLTFF. The CDR3 bases are TGTGCCAGCAGTGAAGACATTATCCGGGACTTGACGTTCTTC.

In this sample, this clonotype turned up once. The chain combines TRBV20-1 with TRBJ2-7; D remains ambiguous. Per germline, CDR1 DFQATT and CDR2 SNEGSKA (reference sequence). The CDR3 is made up of 10 amino acids. V was clipped by 6 bases and J by 6 bases, with 9 bases between them. CDR3 nucleotide sequence: TGCAGTGCCGGAGATGGCGAGCAGTACTTC. Translating gives CSAGDGEQYF.

This clonotype was counted many times. The rearrangement links TRBV13 to TRBJ2-7; 10 bases match TRBD1. J gave up 1 base and V 5 bases, and 5 bases lay outside the gene matches. The CDR3 contains 15 residues. Per germline, CDR1 PRHDT and CDR2 FYEKMQ (reference sequence). The chain's CDR3 is CASSPGTGVSYEQYF. The CDR3 nucleotides are TGTGCCAGCAGCCCCGGGACAGGGGTGTCCTACGAGCAGTACTTC.

This clonotype appeared many times. This chain uses TRBV20-1 with TRBJ2-4, with a tentative D call TRBD1 (7 bases). V was trimmed by 3 bases and J by 5 bases, leaving 8 bases between them. CDR1 is DFQATT, CDR2 SNEGSKA, per germline (reference sequence). The CDR3 totals 12 residues. DNA of the CDR3: TGCAGTGCTAGCAGGGGGGAAAACATTCAGTACTTC. Its protein product is CSASRGENIQYF.

This sequence joins TRBV20-1 and TRBJ2-1, with TRBD2 matching over 13 bases. Germline V gene sequence: CDR1 DFQATT, CDR2 SNEGSKA (reference sequence). The CDR3 extends over 15 amino acids. The J segment lost 9 bases and the V segment lost 6 bases, leaving 11 bases of the junction unmatched. CDR3 loop: CSAHPLAGGLVEQFF. DNA for the CDR3: TGCAGTGCACACCCACTAGCGGGGGGGCTAGTTGAGCAGTTCTTC.

This clonotype was counted at least ten times. The chain is built from TRBV7-8 and TRBJ2-1; D gene uncertain. The V and J ends lost 5 bases and 7 bases respectively, with 6 bases between them. The CDR3 sequence is 11 residues long. Germline lookup yields CDR1 SGHVS and CDR2 FQNEAQ. The CDR3 nucleotides read TGTGCCAGCAGCGTTATAAATGAGCAGTTCTTC. This encodes CASSVINEQFF.

This clonotype was recorded many times. This chain joins TRBV5-5 and TRBJ2-1; D gene ambiguous. Germline V gene sequence: CDR1 SGHKS, CDR2 YYEKEE (reference sequence). CDR3 size: 14 residues. V lost 4 bases and J lost 5, with 13 bases in between. The CDR3: CASSRIEWNNEQFF. The CDR3 DNA follows: TGTGCCAGCAGCCGAATCGAGTGGAACAATGAGCAGTTCTTC.

There are many counts of this clonotype. V usage is TRBV7-2 and J usage is TRBJ2-5; either TRBD1 or TRBD2 may fit D (6 bases each). The CDR3 contains 16 residues. Trimming pared 5 bases from V and 4 bases from J, leaving 20 bases between. Per the germline V gene, CDR1 is SGHTA and CDR2 is FQGNSA. The CDR3 sequence is CASSRRGGIYAETQYF. The CDR3 coding sequence is TGTGCCAGCAGCCGGCGAGGGGGGATTTATGCAGAGACCCAGTACTTC.

This clonotype appeared many times. The rearrangement uses TRBV20-1 and TRBJ1-5; maybe TRBD1 (6 bases). Trimming removed 1 base from V and 2 bases from J, with 15 bases in between. CDR1 is DFQATT, CDR2 SNEGSKA, per germline (reference sequence). This CDR3 has 16 amino acids. CDR3 coding DNA: TGCAGTGCTAGAGGGCCTCGCAGGGGTGGCAATCAGCCCCAGCATTTT. It is translated as CSARGPRRGGNQPQHF.

This clonotype appeared many times. The V call is TRBV6-2 or TRBV6-3, the J call TRBJ2-2; TRBD2 aligns across 8 bases. Unmatched junction bases numbered 0, after V lost 2 bases and J lost 1 base. CDR1 and CDR2 (germline): MNHEY, SVGEGT. The CDR3 runs 15 residues. The CDR3 nucleotides are TGTGCCAGCAGTTACGGGACTAGGAACACCGGGGAGCTGTTTTTT. This sequence encodes CASSYGTRNTGELFF.

This clonotype occurred many times. At one end the junction does not follow the germline gene, possibly because of a read error. The rearrangement uses TRBV7-2 and TRBJ2-3; 8 nucleotides agree with TRBD2. Germline loops: CDR1 SGHTA, CDR2 FQGNSA. The CDR3 spans 14 residues. CDR3 bases: TGTGCCAGCACCTTAGGGGCGGGGGGAGATACGCAGTATTTT. Translating it yields CASTLGAGGDTQYF.

This clonotype was detected only a few times. The chain is built from TRBV28 and TRBJ1-5; 7 bases are shared with TRBD1. The CDR3 spans 16 residues. The V and J ends lost 2 bases and 2 bases, in that order; junction bases with no gene match: 6. Per the germline V gene, CDR1 is MDHEN and CDR2 is SYDVKM. The CDR3 reads CASSLEGARRNQPQHF. DNA of the CDR3: TGTGCCAGCAGTTTAGAGGGGGCGCGGCGCAATCAGCCCCAGCATTTT.

This rearrangement joins TRBV20-1 to TRBJ1-4; 7 positions agree with TRBD1. Unmatched junction bases numbered 8, after V lost 3 bases and J lost 7 bases. This CDR3 is built from 14 residues. Germline V lookup: CDR1 DFQATT, CDR2 SNEGSKA (reference sequence). CDR3 sequence: CSASSGTAGEKLFF. In DNA form, the CDR3 reads TGCAGTGCTAGCTCCGGGACAGCTGGTGAAAAACTGTTTTTT.

Ten or more counts support this clonotype. The V call is TRBV6-2 or TRBV6-3, the J call TRBJ2-7; 7 nucleotides align to TRBD1. With V trimmed by 6 bases and J by 2 bases, 4 bases remained unmatched. The CDR3 is 13 residues long. Germline values: CDR1 MNHEY, CDR2 SVGEGT. CDR3 coding DNA: TGTGCCAGCAGGGGGACAGCCACCTACGAGCAGTACTTC. This translates into CASRGTATYEQYF.